This T cell receptor (beta chain) was obtained from a study of CD8 T cells in Susac syndrome. TCR beta sequences were obtained from blood CD8+ and CD4+ T cells. Treatment-naive patients with stable or active relapsing-remitting disease were the multiple sclerosis controls. Bulk CD8+ and CD4+ cells came from magnetic negative isolation; CD8+ TEMRA by FACS. RNA totalling roughly 0.45 to 1 ug underwent reverse transcription with random hexamers. The amplification used immunoSEQ multiplex PCR on TCR beta CDR3; it spanned 54 Vbeta and 13 Jbeta. Each CDR3 protein is one row after TCRdb ran MiXCR on the immunoSEQ multiplex PCR reads. The profile shows a few hundred thousand distinct CDR3 sequences, roughly 96% of them singletons. This CDR3 spans 17 amino acids. The V gene's germline CDR1 is MGHRA and CDR2 YSYEKL. V shed 1 base, J shed 5 bases, and the junction held 7 bases outside the gene matches.

This TCR was sampled from a human donor with multiple sclerosis. This chain joins TRBV4-1 and TRBJ1-4; 10 bases match TRBD1. The sample taken for sequencing was CD4+ T cells from PBMCs. CDR3 nucleotides: TGCGCCAGCAGCCAAGGGGGGACAGGGGTCCTCAATGAAAAACTGTTTTTT. Translation: CASSQGGTGVLNEKLFF.